This T cell receptor (beta chain) is drawn from a study of OX40 agonist ivuxolimab in advanced cancers. Study-wide context: Given to patients was ivuxolimab, an agonistic anti-OX40 (CD134) antibody. The dose-escalation cohort was approximately 85% male, with a mean age of 60 years, ranging about 23 to 79.

Here immunoSEQ multiplex PCR was the method, and the copy in TCRdb shows in-frame clones only, minus some. The table lists 70,000 to 80,000 clones, 87% of them singletons. This sequence was found in an adult with an advanced solid tumor such as melanoma, head and neck, liver or kidney cancer. Sequenced here: CD4+ or CD8+ T cells sorted from blood, sampled in a trial of the OX40 agonist ivuxolimab.

CDR3 sequence: CASSPTSGAPEAFF. CDR3 DNA sequence: TGTGCCAGCTCACCCACCTCGGGGGCCCCGGAGGCTTTCTTT. V usage is TRBV18 and J usage is TRBJ1-1, with D maybe TRBD1 (6 bases). CDR3 length: 14 amino acids. The germline V and J ends were trimmed by 3 bases and 11 bases, with 19 bases remaining between them. CDR1 is KGHSH and CDR2 is LQKENI in the germline V gene. Complete variable domain (other parts from reference TRBV18 and TRBJ1-1): NAGVMQNPRHLVRRRGQEARLRCSPMKGHSHVYWYRQLPEEGLKFMVYLQKENIIDESGMPKERFSAEFPKEGPSILRIQQVVRGDSAAYFCASSPTSGAPEAFFGQGTRLTVV.